This T cell receptor (beta chain) is from a study of siplizumab effects on memory and regulatory T cells (dated by TCRdb to 2018 to 2020). A note on the overall study: The study examined how the anti-CD2 antibody siplizumab affects alloreactive T-cell subsets in allogeneic mixed lymphocyte reactions built from human PBMCs. Here is what the overall study found, with its caveats: Compared with memory T cells, unstimulated naive T cells appeared more diverse, and naive cells seemed to make a substantial contribution to the alloresponse. Among mappable alloreactive CD4+ clones, the Treg-derived fraction averaged around 69% with siplizumab versus roughly 29% in control reactions. The suppressive function of proliferating Tregs from siplizumab cultures was not functionally confirmed. Because sequences below about 10^-5 frequency were poorly captured, only a minor fraction of alloreactive clones could be mapped to unstimulated subsets. The cumulative frequency of alloreactive sequences that could be traced back to unstimulated CD4+ memory T cells was significantly reduced by siplizumab. Roughly 75-95% of proliferating CD4+ or CD8+ clones could not be assigned a naive or memory phenotype.

Sorted unstimulated T cells, along with proliferating T cells recovered from mixed lymphocyte reactions, underwent TCRbeta CDR3 sequencing. Fresh whole blood from fewer than 11 HLA-typed healthy donors served as the source for isolating PBMCs. To map where alloreactive clones came from, unstimulated CD4+ regulatory T cells were FACS-sorted. Trimming leaves V shorter by 6 bases and J shorter by 10 bases, with the junction holding 13 bases beyond the gene matches. The germline V gene specifies SNHLY as CDR1 and FYNNEI as CDR2. Including cysteine and phenylalanine, the CDR3 has 16 amino acids. The only DNA kept is the CDR3, 48 bases in frame from the first base. This clone was detected only a few times. Its antigen specificity is not known. No base qualities exist here, and no much larger clone lies one base off it. To prepare the library, the immunoSEQ multiplex PCR assay was applied. The deep sequencing platform assayed roughly 10^5 TCR templates per sample. Genomic DNA extracted from sorted T cells was used for TCRbeta CDR3 sequencing. The paper's processing steps were these. Clonal analysis of TCRbeta CDR3 data was done in the R programming language. Alloreactive CD4+ and CD8+ clones were identified by comparing unstimulated samples to CFSE-low samples taken after the reaction. Regulatory or non-regulatory origin was assigned to alloreactive CD4+ clones by matching of sequences to sorted unstimulated Treg and non-Treg repertoires. TCRdb took this table from immuneACCESS and kept in-frame rearrangements with V and J called. Such tables lack part of the clones; where checked against another copy, unresolved V genes explain under half of the gap, and the rest is unexplained. The V and J calls and the clone size are those of that table, but D and trimming were determined from the DNA. The sample table records about 82,000 clones; about nine tenths of these occur just once. The ten largest clonotypes hold roughly 1.4% of the sample.

This clonotype was obtained from a human donor in good health. Input material: Tregs sorted from blood. The V and J segments used are TRBV2 and TRBJ1-6; the junction holds 9 bases that match TRBD1. The CDR3 protein is CASSRDRVRFYSPLHF. The nucleotide sequence reads as follows: TGTGCCAGCAGCCGGGACAGGGTGAGGTTTTACTCACCCCTCCACTTT.